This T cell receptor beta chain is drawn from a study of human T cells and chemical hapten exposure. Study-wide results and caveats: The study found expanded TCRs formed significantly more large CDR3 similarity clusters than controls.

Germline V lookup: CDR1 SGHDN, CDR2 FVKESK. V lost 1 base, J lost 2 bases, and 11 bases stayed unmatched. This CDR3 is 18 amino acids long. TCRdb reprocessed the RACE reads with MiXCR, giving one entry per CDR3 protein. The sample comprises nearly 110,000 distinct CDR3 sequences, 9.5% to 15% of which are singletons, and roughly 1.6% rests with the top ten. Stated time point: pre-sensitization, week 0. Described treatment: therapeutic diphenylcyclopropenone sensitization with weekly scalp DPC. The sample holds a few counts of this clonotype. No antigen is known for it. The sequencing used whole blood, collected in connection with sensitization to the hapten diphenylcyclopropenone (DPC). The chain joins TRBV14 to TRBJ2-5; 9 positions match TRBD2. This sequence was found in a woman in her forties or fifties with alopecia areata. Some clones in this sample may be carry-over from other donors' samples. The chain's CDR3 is CASSQGTYSGSRQETQYF. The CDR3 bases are TGTGCCAGCAGCCAAGGGACCTATAGCGGGAGCCGGCAAGAGACCCAGTACTTC. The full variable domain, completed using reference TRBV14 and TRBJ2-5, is EAGVTQFPSHSVIEKGQTVTLRCDPISGHDNLYWYRRVMGKEIKFLLHFVKESKQDESGMPNNRFLAERTGGTYSTLKVQPAELEDSGVYFCASSQGTYSGSRQETQYFGPGTRLLVL.